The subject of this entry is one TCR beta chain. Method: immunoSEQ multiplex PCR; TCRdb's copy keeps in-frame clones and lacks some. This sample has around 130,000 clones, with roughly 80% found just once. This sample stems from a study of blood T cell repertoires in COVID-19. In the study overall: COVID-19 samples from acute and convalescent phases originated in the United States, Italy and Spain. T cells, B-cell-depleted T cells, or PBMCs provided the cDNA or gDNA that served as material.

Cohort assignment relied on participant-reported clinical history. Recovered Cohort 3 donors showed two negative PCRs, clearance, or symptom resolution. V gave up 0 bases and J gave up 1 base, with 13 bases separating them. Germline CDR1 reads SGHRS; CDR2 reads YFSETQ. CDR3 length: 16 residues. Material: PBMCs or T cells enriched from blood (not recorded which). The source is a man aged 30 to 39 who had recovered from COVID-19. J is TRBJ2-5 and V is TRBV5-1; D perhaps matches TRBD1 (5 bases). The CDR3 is CASSLDRRVSQETQYF. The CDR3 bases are TGCGCCAGCAGCTTGGATCGCAGGGTGTCCCAAGAGACCCAGTACTTC.